Shown below are 8 T cell receptor beta chains from a single sample sequenced in a study of tumor and adjacent non-tumor tissue in lung cancer (dated by TCRdb to 2016 to 2019). To prepare the library, multiplex PCR was applied. The run used an Illumina HiSeq 2500. TCRbeta libraries were constructed through three rounds of nested PCR with primers (Table S4) according to protocols modified from ARM-PCR. TCRdb took the public reads, trimmed them with fastp at Q25, ran MiXCR for clone calling and kept in-frame beta chains. All rows with the same CDR3 protein become a single entry with the most common DNA and genes. The sample profile shows about 200,000 distinct CDR3 sequences; 70% to 75% of them were found once. 25% of the sample comes from the top ten. RNA was isolated from bulk unsorted tissue, and RNA quality was assessed with a NanoDrop ND-1000 and an Agilent 2100. What was sequenced was lung tumor tissue. Every receptor here comes from a man aged 60 to 75 with non-small cell lung cancer.

This chain connects TRBV11-2 to TRBJ1-4; weak D call: TRBD1 (6 bases). This CDR3 is 15 amino acids long. The V gene's germline CDR1 is SGHAT and CDR2 FQNNGV. V lost 5 bases to trimming and J lost 5 bases, with 15 bases between them. The CDR3 is CASSPQTTGNEKLFF. The CDR3 DNA is TGTGCCAGCAGCCCACAAACGACAGGCAATGAAAAACTGTTTTTT.

This clonotype was counted ten times or more. The rearrangement links TRBV5-4 to TRBJ1-2; 7 positions match TRBD1. Germline trimming cut 2 bases from V and 5 bases from J; bases unmatched to any gene: 3. This CDR3 has 13 amino acids. Germline CDR1 SGHNT, CDR2 YYREEE (reference sequence). The CDR3 bases are TGTGCCAGCAGCTTCGACAGGGCTTATGGCTACACCTTC. It translates to CASSFDRAYGYTF.

The V gene is TRBV12-3 or TRBV12-4, the J gene TRBJ2-5; 12 bases agree with TRBD2. CDR3 size: 15 residues. Unmatched junction bases numbered 3, after V lost 1 base and J lost 6 bases. Here the CDR3 reads CASSLGRTSGKTQYF. The CDR3 DNA reads as TGTGCCAGCAGTTTAGGGAGGACTAGCGGGAAGACCCAGTACTTC.

Comments on this clonotype: It may be a read error: a sequence one base away is much more abundant. V usage is TRBV4-1 and J usage is TRBJ2-4; D perhaps matches TRBD1 (6 bases). CDR1 and CDR2 (germline): MGHRA, YSYEKL. Trimming left V 3 bases short and J 0 bases short, with 18 bases between. The CDR3 spans 18 residues. CDR3 sequence (DNA): TGCGCCAGCAGCCATGTGGGACAACGCTATTTAGCCAAAAACATTCAGTACTTC. Translation gives CASSHVGQRYLAKNIQYF.

On this clonotype: An end of the junction differs from the germline gene, which may be a read error. V is TRBV4-1 and J is TRBJ2-3, with 7 nucleotides matching TRBD1. Germline-derived CDR1 and CDR2 are MGHRA and YSYEKL. This CDR3 is built from 15 residues. Written as DNA, the CDR3 is TGCACCAGCAGCCTAGGGGGCGCAAGAGGTGATACGCAGTATTTT. Amino acids: CTSSLGGARGDTQYF.

This clonotype was found many times. The V call is TRBV6-6, the J call TRBJ2-7; TRBD1 is a possible D gene (6 bases). The CDR3 runs to 16 residues. Per germline, CDR1 MNHNY and CDR2 SVGAGI (reference sequence). V lost 5 bases and J lost 4, with 21 bases in between. CDR3 nucleotide sequence: TGTGCCAGCAGTGACAAACAGGGCCCTCCGCCATACGAGCAGTACTTC. Translating gives CASSDKQGPPPYEQYF.

The chain couples TRBV5-5 to TRBJ2-5; 7 nucleotides match TRBD2. The CDR3 has 16 amino acids. V lost 3 bases, J lost 2 bases, and 10 bases stayed unmatched. The germline gives CDR1 SGHKS, CDR2 YYEKEE (reference sequence). The CDR3 DNA sequence: TGTGCCAGCAGCTCTATAAGCGGGAACCCGCAAGAGACCCAGTACTTC. It encodes CASSSISGNPQETQYF.

In the case of this clonotype: A read error may explain this, as a much larger clone is one base away. The chain is built from TRBV11-2 and TRBJ2-1; TRBD2 matches at 7 bases. This CDR3 is built from 15 residues. The V gene's germline CDR1 is SGHAT and CDR2 FQNNGV. CDR3 in DNA: TGTGCCAGCAGCTTAGCGCCCGGGGACTACAGTGAGCAGTTCTTC. This sequence encodes CASSLAPGDYSEQFF.